These T cell receptor beta chains were read from a single sample in a study of spatial heterogeneity in lung cancer. Each CDR3 protein is one row after TCRdb ran MiXCR on the 5' RACE reads. The sample carries 20,000 to 30,000 distinct CDR3 sequences, about 9.8% recorded once. Specimen: PBMCs, collected at follow-up. These receptors came from a male donor with early-stage non-small cell lung cancer. CDR3s include the opening cysteine and the closing phenylalanine or tryptophan. D genes are given only for firm matches. For some rows the clone size is stated as once, few or many, or as a class when expanded; others skip it.

v_call	d_call	cdr3_length	clone_size	j_call	cdr3_aa	cdr3_nt
TRBV5-1	-	13	-	TRBJ2-4	CASSPEGSNIQYF	TGCGCCAGCAGCCCAGAAGGGTCGAACATTCAGTACTTC
TRBV5-6	TRBD1	14	many	TRBJ2-7	CASSNGQGPYEQYF	TGTGCCAGCAGCAACGGACAGGGTCCCTACGAGCAGTACTTC
TRBV15	TRBD1	16	many	TRBJ2-2	CATRWGTGEYAGQLFF	TGTGCCACCCGTTGGGGGACAGGGGAGTATGCCGGACAGCTGTTTTTT
TRBV28	-	14	few	TRBJ1-1	CASSLRVVDTEAFF	TGTGCCAGCAGTTTGCGAGTCGTGGACACTGAAGCTTTCTTT
TRBV28	-	13	many	TRBJ2-1	CASSPAVGNEQFF	TGTGCCAGCAGTCCCGCAGTCGGCAATGAGCAGTTCTTC
TRBV7-2	-	14	many	TRBJ1-5	CASSYVSGNQPQHF	TGTGCCAGCAGCTACGTCTCTGGCAATCAGCCCCAGCATTTT
TRBV20-1	-	14	-	TRBJ2-1	CSARDYRSPSEQFF	TGCAGTGCTAGGGACTACCGGTCCCCGAGTGAGCAGTTCTTC
TRBV20-1	-	16	many	TRBJ1-1	CSARDPWTEGGEEAFF	TGCAGTGCTAGAGACCCTTGGACTGAAGGGGGTGAGGAAGCTTTCTTT
TRBV4-3	-	15	many	TRBJ1-5	CASSQDLGSGEPQHF	TGCGCCAGCAGCCAAGATTTGGGGTCTGGAGAGCCCCAGCATTTT
TRBV6-6	TRBD1	13	-	TRBJ2-5	CASSWTGDETQYF	TGTGCCAGCAGCTGGACAGGGGATGAGACCCAGTACTTC
TRBV28	-	15	few	TRBJ2-7	CASSLSGTYTYEQYF	TGTGCCAGCAGTTTATCGGGGACATATACCTACGAGCAGTACTTC
TRBV4-3	-	16	many	TRBJ2-7	CASSQDVRGTPYEQYF	TGCGCCAGCAGCCAAGATGTGCGGGGCACCCCCTACGAGCAGTACTTC
TRBV29-1	-	13	-	TRBJ2-4	CSVEDGAENIQYF	TGCAGCGTTGAAGATGGAGCAGAAAACATTCAGTACTTC
TRBV10-2	TRBD1	15	many	TRBJ1-5	CASSESGQLNQPQHF	TGCGCCAGCAGTGAGTCGGGACAGTTAAATCAGCCCCAGCATTTT
TRBV7-2	-	13	many	TRBJ1-2	CASSLGIFYGYTF	TGTGCCAGCAGCTTAGGGATCTTCTATGGCTACACCTTC
TRBV28	-	15	-	TRBJ2-7	CASSSPGSRSHEQYF	TGTGCCAGCAGTTCGCCGGGTTCCAGAAGCCACGAGCAGTACTTC
TRBV6-1	-	13	-	TRBJ2-5	CASRRQLQETQYF	TGTGCCAGCAGGAGACAGCTTCAAGAGACCCAGTACTTC
TRBV9	TRBD1	13	many	TRBJ2-7	CASSVEVDRAQYF	TGTGCCAGCAGCGTAGAGGTGGACAGGGCGCAGTACTTC
TRBV18	-	15	many	TRBJ1-4	CASSPGQTTNEKLFF	TGTGCCAGCTCACCCGGACAGACAACTAATGAAAAACTGTTTTTT
TRBV12-3/TRBV12-4	-	13	-	TRBJ1-1	CASSSSRRTEAFF	TGTGCCAGCAGTTCGTCCCGGAGGACTGAAGCTTTCTTT
TRBV7-9	-	12	many	TRBJ2-3	CASSLAADTQYF	TGTGCCAGCAGCTTAGCTGCAGATACGCAGTATTTT
TRBV5-6	-	13	-	TRBJ1-2	CASSLSQAGGYTF	TGTGCCAGCAGCTTGAGCCAGGCTGGGGGCTACACCTTC
TRBV7-2	-	15	few	TRBJ1-3	CASSLQGSSGNTIYF	TGTGCCAGCAGCTTACAGGGTAGCTCTGGAAACACCATATATTTT
TRBV29-1	TRBD1	16	many	TRBJ2-3	CSVLAPGQGGTDTQYF	TGCAGCGTTCTAGCCCCGGGACAGGGGGGCACAGATACGCAGTATTTT
TRBV6-2/TRBV6-3	TRBD1	15	many	TRBJ2-1	CASTWPGQSRNEQFF	TGTGCCAGCACCTGGCCGGGACAGAGTCGGAATGAGCAGTTCTTC
TRBV29-1	-	11	many	TRBJ1-2	CSVGEANGYTF	TGCAGCGTTGGGGAAGCCAATGGCTACACCTTC
TRBV20-1	-	20	-	TRBJ1-2	CSARVGGGISDYDSYYGYTF	TGCAGTGCTAGAGTCGGGGGGGGCATATCCGACTACGACAGCTACTATGGCTACACCTTC
TRBV20-1	-	12	-	TRBJ2-7	CSARGRAYEQYF	TGCAGTGCTAGGGGCAGGGCCTACGAGCAGTACTTC
TRBV5-1	-	12	-	TRBJ2-5	CASSVHQEAQYF	TGCGCCAGCAGCGTCCACCAAGAGGCCCAGTACTTC
TRBV15	-	12	few	TRBJ1-1	CATSRDSPEAFF	TGTGCCACCAGCAGAGATTCTCCTGAAGCTTTCTTT
TRBV12-3/TRBV12-4	-	15	many	TRBJ2-2	CASAIRAGDTGELFF	TGTGCCAGCGCCATTAGGGCCGGAGACACCGGGGAGCTGTTTTTT
TRBV21-1	-	15	many	TRBJ1-2	CASRKSGPLGYGYTF	TGTGCCAGCAGGAAGTCCGGGCCCCTGGGGTATGGCTACACCTTC
TRBV7-8	-	16	many	TRBJ2-3	CASSPKRSQGTDTQYF	TGTGCCAGCAGCCCCAAGAGGAGTCAGGGCACAGATACGCAGTATTTT
TRBV7-9	-	13	medium-sized	TRBJ1-2	CASSLTSYYGYTF	TGTGCCAGCAGCTTAACCAGCTACTATGGCTACACCTTC
TRBV4-1	TRBD1	15	few	TRBJ2-7	CASSQRDRGIYEQYF	TGCGCCAGCAGCCAGCGGGACAGGGGTATATACGAGCAGTACTTC
TRBV20-1	TRBD2	17	many	TRBJ2-7	CSARDRTSGGTSYEQYF	TGCAGTGCTAGAGACCGGACTAGCGGGGGGACCTCCTACGAGCAGTACTTC
TRBV20-1	-	16	many	TRBJ1-5	CSARSRIRGANQPQHF	TGCAGTGCTAGATCTCGAATCAGGGGCGCCAATCAGCCCCAGCATTTT
TRBV12-3/TRBV12-4	-	16	many	TRBJ1-6	CASTTGPSSYNSPLHF	TGTGCCAGCACTACAGGGCCGAGCTCCTATAATTCACCCCTCCACTTT
TRBV4-1	-	15	many	TRBJ1-5	CASSQDGVGVQPQHF	TGCGCCAGCAGCCAAGACGGGGTTGGGGTGCAGCCCCAGCATTTT
TRBV7-2	-	16	-	TRBJ1-4	CASSFNPLATNEKLFF	TGTGCCAGCAGCTTCAACCCACTCGCAACTAATGAAAAACTGTTTTTT
TRBV3-1	-	14	many	TRBJ1-2	CASSQAASGYGYTF	TGTGCCAGCAGCCAAGCCGCCAGTGGCTATGGCTACACCTTC
TRBV7-6	TRBD1	15	many	TRBJ2-1	CASSSPGQAYNEQFF	TGTGCCAGCAGCTCACCGGGACAGGCCTACAATGAGCAGTTCTTC
TRBV28	-	14	many	TRBJ2-7	CASRPGLQGYEQYF	TGTGCCAGCAGACCCGGGTTACAGGGCTACGAGCAGTACTTC
TRBV4-2	TRBD1	16	many	TRBJ1-5	CASSQEQGLGNQPQHF	TGTGCCAGCAGCCAAGAACAGGGGTTAGGCAATCAGCCCCAGCATTTT
TRBV20-1	-	15	many	TRBJ1-3	CSARPLKSSGNTIYF	TGCAGTGCTCGCCCCCTGAAGTCTTCCGGAAACACCATATATTTT
TRBV11-3	-	11	-	TRBJ1-2	CASTFNYGYTF	TGTGCCAGCACCTTTAACTATGGCTACACCTTC
TRBV5-1	TRBD1	14	many	TRBJ2-1	CASSLVPGDSEQFF	TGCGCCAGCAGCTTGGTTCCCGGGGACAGTGAGCAGTTCTTC
TRBV29-1	-	13	-	TRBJ2-7	CSVVRPSSYEQYF	TGCAGCGTTGTGCGACCAAGCTCCTACGAGCAGTACTTC
TRBV10-3	-	12	many	TRBJ2-5	CAIAGQQETQYF	TGTGCCATCGCGGGACAGCAAGAGACCCAGTACTTC
TRBV28	-	12	-	TRBJ2-7	CASSLVGYEQYF	TGTGCCAGCAGTTTGGTGGGCTACGAGCAGTACTTC
TRBV7-6	-	13	-	TRBJ1-5	CASSFTGNQPQHF	TGTGCCAGCAGCTTTACAGGGAATCAGCCCCAGCATTTT
TRBV18	TRBD1	15	many	TRBJ1-5	CASSPRTGLNQPQHF	TGTGCCAGCTCGCCGCGGACAGGGCTTAATCAGCCCCAGCATTTT
TRBV27	-	17	few	TRBJ2-6	CASSLRGLNSGANVLTF	TGTGCCAGCAGTTTAAGGGGACTGAACTCTGGGGCCAACGTCCTGACTTTC
TRBV6-5	TRBD1	15	few	TRBJ2-3	CASSYGTGEGYTQYF	TGTGCCAGCAGTTACGGGACAGGGGAGGGATATACGCAGTATTTT
TRBV10-2	-	14	few	TRBJ1-5	CASRGPGQHQPQHF	TGCGCCAGCAGGGGCCCAGGACAGCATCAGCCCCAGCATTTT